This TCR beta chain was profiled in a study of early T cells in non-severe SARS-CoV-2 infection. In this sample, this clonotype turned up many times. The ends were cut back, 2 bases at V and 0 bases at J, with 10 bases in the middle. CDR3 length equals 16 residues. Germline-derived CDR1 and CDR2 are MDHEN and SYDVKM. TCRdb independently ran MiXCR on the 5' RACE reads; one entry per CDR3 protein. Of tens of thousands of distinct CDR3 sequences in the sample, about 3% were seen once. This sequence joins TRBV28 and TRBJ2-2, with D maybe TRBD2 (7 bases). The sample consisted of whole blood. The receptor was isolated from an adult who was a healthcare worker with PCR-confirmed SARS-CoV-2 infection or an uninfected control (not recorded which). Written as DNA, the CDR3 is TGTGCCAGCAGTTTAGGGGGGGCAGCGAACACCGGGGAGCTGTTTTTT. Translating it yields CASSLGGAANTGELFF.